This TCR beta chain was retrieved from a study of blood T cells in healthy people across ages. Regarding the study as a whole: Age brought a roughly linear fall in TCR beta diversity measured per million T cells.

CDR1 is LGHNA and CDR2 is YSLEER in the germline V gene. CDR3 length: 15 amino acids. V lost 2 bases, J lost 4 bases, and 5 bases stayed unmatched. A second about 7 to 11 cycle PCR used barcoded and J-beta primers. MiXCR, run by TCRdb on the 5' RACE reads, gives a single entry per CDR3 protein. The sample carries about a million distinct CDR3 sequences, around 49% recorded once. In the case of this clonotype: Antigen specificity is unknown.

This chain connects TRBV4-3 to TRBJ2-3, with TRBD1 identical over 8 bases. Sequenced input: blood. The sequence came from a young man in good health. The CDR3 nucleotides are TGCGCCAGCAGCCAATACGGACAGGGACCAGATACGCAGTATTTT. Encoded protein: CASSQYGQGPDTQYF.